These 30 T cell receptor beta chains came from one sample sequenced in a study of PD-1 blockade in classical Hodgkin lymphoma. Generated by immunoSEQ multiplex PCR, the TCRdb table keeps only in-frame clones and is missing some. Seen here are 20,000 to 25,000 clones, 81% observed once, and the top ten hold 22%. Time point meaning: cycle 4 day 1 (C4D1), after less than 7 weeks of nivolumab. Each of the patients experienced relapse following autologous stem cell transplantation, and their brentuximab vedotin exposure differed. Sequenced material: peripheral blood mononuclear cells (PBMCs), taken before the fourth cycle of nivolumab. These receptor sequences come from a human donor with classical Hodgkin lymphoma.

This chain links TRBV7-8 with TRBJ1-2; tentatively, D is TRBD1 (5 bases). Germline V gene lookup returns CDR1 SGHVS and CDR2 FQNEAQ. Trimming removed 1 base at V and 1 base at J, with 7 bases between. This CDR3 contains 14 residues. CDR3 nucleotide sequence: TGTGCCAGCAGCTTAGGGGGGTTTAACTATGGCTACACCTTC. This codes for CASSLGGFNYGYTF.

The gene calls are TRBV28 and TRBJ2-4; TRBD2 might be the D (5 bases). Per germline, CDR1 MDHEN and CDR2 SYDVKM. The CDR3 spans 15 residues. The V end lost 7 bases, the J end lost 0 bases, and 13 bases lay between the germline ends. For the CDR3, the DNA is TGTGCCAGCACTCGGGGTGGGCTAGCCAAAAACATTCAGTACTTC. Its translation is CASTRGGLAKNIQYF.

The V and J genes are TRBV7-3 and TRBJ2-1; TRBD2 agrees at 7 bases. The ends lost 2 bases at V and 5 bases at J; junction bases unmatched: 6. The CDR3 runs 15 residues. CDR1 SGHTA and CDR2 FQGTGA come from the germline V gene. CDR3 protein: CASSLGSGTHNEQFF. The CDR3 DNA reads TGTGCCAGCAGCTTAGGGAGCGGGACCCACAATGAGCAGTTCTTC.

Concerning this clone itself: The junction and the germline gene differ at one end; a read error may be behind it. The chain uses TRBV7-7 and TRBJ2-5; TRBD1 is a possible D gene (6 bases). Germline V gives CDR1 SSHAT, CDR2 FNYEAQ (reference sequence). The length of the CDR3 is 16 residues. CDR3 protein: CASSLAWGTPGETQYF. As DNA, the CDR3 is TGTGCTAGCAGCTTAGCGTGGGGGACACCGGGAGAGACCCAGTACTTC.

This sequence joins TRBV5-6 and TRBJ2-7; D is uncertain. Germline loops: CDR1 SGHDT, CDR2 YYEEEE. CDR3 length equals 13 residues. Trimming removed 4 bases from V and 5 bases from J, with 13 bases in between. The CDR3, as DNA: TGTGCCAGCAGCCCTTTCTCATCGGACGAGCAGTACTTC. This encodes CASSPFSSDEQYF.

The CDR3 loop reads CASSLSGGRSFNEQFF. The CDR3 nucleotides are TGTGCCAGCAGCTTAAGTGGCGGGAGATCTTTCAATGAGCAGTTCTTC. The chain is built from TRBV7-2 and TRBJ2-1, with 7 bases lining up with TRBD2. Germline V gene data show CDR1 as SGHTA and CDR2 as FQGNSA. J was trimmed by 6 bases and V by 2 bases; bases with no gene match: 10. The CDR3 length is 16 residues.

This clone was recorded once. The genes are TRBV27 and TRBJ2-7, with D maybe TRBD2 (6 bases). This CDR3 region has 16 residues. Germline CDR1 MNHEY, CDR2 SMNVEV (reference sequence). With 6 bases removed from V and 2 bases from J, the gap between germline ends came to 20 bases. This CDR3 reads CASRALGGPPTYEQYF. For the CDR3, the DNA is TGTGCCAGCAGGGCTTTGGGGGGTCCCCCTACCTACGAGCAGTACTTC.

The chain carries TRBV5-4 and TRBJ2-5; 9 bases are shared with TRBD1. The CDR3 covers 14 residues. CDR1 is SGHNT and CDR2 is YYREEE in the germline V gene (reference sequence). J was trimmed by 5 bases and V by 4 bases; bases with no gene match: 6. The chain's CDR3 is CASSQQGAVETQYF. CDR3 sequence (DNA): TGTGCCAGCAGCCAACAGGGGGCAGTGGAGACCCAGTACTTC.

The rearrangement links TRBV5-4 to TRBJ2-3, with no clear D. The CDR3 sequence is 13 residues long. Trimming took 0 bases from V and 6 from J, leaving 8 bases between them. Per the germline V gene, CDR1 is SGHNT and CDR2 is YYREEE (reference sequence). Here the CDR3 reads CASSLAFTDTQYF. The CDR3 bases are TGTGCCAGCAGCTTGGCGTTTACCGATACGCAGTATTTT.

This sequence joins TRBV5-1 and TRBJ2-5, with TRBD1 matching 9 bases. Germline V CDR1 and CDR2: SGHRS, YFSETQ. CDR3 length equals 14 residues. After removal of 2 bases from V and 3 bases from J, the junction contained 2 bases not matched to a gene. The DNA for the CDR3 is TGCGCCAGCAGCTTACAGGGGGCAGAAGAGACCCAGTACTTC. Translated, it gives CASSLQGAEETQYF.

The chain carries TRBV6-1 and TRBJ2-1, with D tentatively TRBD2 (5 bases). This CDR3 has 13 amino acids. The germline gives CDR1 MNHNS, CDR2 SASEGT. The germline V and J ends were trimmed by 1 base and 11 bases, with 12 bases remaining between them. CDR3 DNA sequence: TGTGCCAGCAGTGAAGACCCGGGAATAAAGCAGTTCTTC. Its translation is CASSEDPGIKQFF.

This clone appeared a few times. This rearrangement joins TRBV2 to TRBJ1-5, with D unresolved. Germline V gene data show CDR1 as SNHLY and CDR2 as FYNNEI. V lost 6 bases and J lost 8, with 14 bases in between. The CDR3 loop spans 13 amino acids. Here the CDR3 DNA reads TGTGCCAGCAGCGTAGCGGAACGGGAGCCCCAGCATTTT. This sequence encodes CASSVAEREPQHF.

The rearrangement uses TRBV7-2 and TRBJ2-3; 7 bases align to TRBD2. Per the germline V gene, CDR1 is SGHTA and CDR2 is FQGNSA. V was clipped by 5 bases and J by 4 bases; unmatched bases: 6. The CDR3 is made up of 14 amino acids. CDR3 sequence (DNA): TGTGCCAGCAGCCCCCGACTAGCAGCAGATACGCAGTATTTT. Translated, it gives CASSPRLAADTQYF.

J is TRBJ2-7 and V is TRBV4-1, with D perhaps TRBD2 (6 bases). The CDR3 is made up of 16 amino acids. Germline V gene lookup returns CDR1 MGHRA and CDR2 YSYEKL. The V end was cut by 3 bases, the J end by 0 bases, with 15 bases between. The chain's CDR3 is CASSQLAVPSSYEQYF. For the CDR3, the DNA is TGCGCCAGCAGCCAGTTAGCGGTACCTAGCTCCTACGAGCAGTACTTC.

The chain has TRBV27 and TRBJ1-4, with D unclear. V was shortened by 8 bases and J by 3 bases, with 13 bases between the two germline ends. This CDR3 region has 14 residues. In germline, CDR1 is MNHEY, CDR2 SMNVEV (reference sequence). The CDR3 bases are TGTGCCAGCTCCAAGACGCGGGCTAATGAAAAACTGTTTTTT. Translated: CASSKTRANEKLFF.

The genes are TRBV27 and TRBJ1-1, with D possibly being TRBD1 (5 bases). The V gene lost 8 bases and the J gene lost 4 bases, with 11 bases spanning the gap. CDR3 length: 12 amino acids. Germline V gives CDR1 MNHEY, CDR2 SMNVEV (reference sequence). The CDR3 coding sequence is TGTGCCAGCTGGGGCTCCCGCACTGAAGCTTTCTTT. Translation: CASWGSRTEAFF.

The sample holds one count of this clone. In nucleotides, the CDR3 is TGTGCCTGGAGTGTTAGAGATTCACCCCTCCACTTT. It translates to CAWSVRDSPLHF. The chain couples TRBV30 to TRBJ1-6; the D is unclear. From germline, CDR1 is GTSNPN and CDR2 SVGIG (reference sequence). The V gene lost 0 bases and the J gene lost 8 bases, with 5 bases spanning the gap. This CDR3 spans 12 amino acids.

This chain connects TRBV29-1 to TRBJ1-1; D gene uncertain. The V gene's germline CDR1 is SQVTM and CDR2 ANQGSEA. This CDR3 contains 13 residues. The V end was cut by 1 base, the J end by 1 base, with 7 bases between. The CDR3 sequence: CSVEGNKNTEAFF. The CDR3 DNA sequence: TGCAGCGTTGAAGGTAACAAGAACACTGAAGCTTTCTTT.

This clone was observed a single time. This CDR3 reads CASSYSGTGELFF. CDR3 nucleotides: TGTGCCAGCAGTTACTCGGGGACCGGGGAGCTGTTTTTT. The chain employs TRBV6-6 and TRBJ2-2, with D uncertain. This CDR3 comprises 13 residues. V lost 0 bases to trimming and J lost 5 bases, with 4 bases between them. The germline V gene has CDR1 MNHNY and CDR2 SVGAGI (reference sequence).

The V gene is TRBV5-1, the J gene TRBJ2-3, with D possibly TRBD2 on 7 matching bases. Germline V lookup: CDR1 SGHRS, CDR2 YFSETQ. This CDR3 comprises 17 residues. Trimming removed 4 bases at V and 2 bases at J, with 20 bases between. CDR3 loop: CASSRTGGPLITDTQYF. CDR3 sequence (DNA): TGCGCCAGCAGCCGAACGGGGGGCCCCTTAATCACAGATACGCAGTATTTT. Full variable domain (missing parts from reference TRBV5-1 and TRBJ2-3): KAGVTQTPRYLIKTRGQQVTLSCSPISGHRSVSWYQQTPGQGLQFLFEYFSETQRNKGNFPGRFSGRQFSNSRSEMNVSTLELGDSALYLCASSRTGGPLITDTQYFGPGTRLTVL.

The rearrangement joins TRBV6-5 to TRBJ1-1, with TRBD1 matching over 7 bases. The germline gives CDR1 MNHEY, CDR2 SVGAGI. The CDR3 has 14 residues. V lost 6 bases, J lost 1 base, and 5 bases stayed unmatched. This CDR3 reads CASSLTGRNTEAFF. The CDR3 region has the DNA TGTGCCAGCAGCCTGACAGGGAGGAACACTGAAGCTTTCTTT.

The J gene is TRBJ1-5, the V gene TRBV19; 7 bases map to TRBD1. V lost 5 bases to trimming and J lost 5 bases; unmatched junction nucleotides: 12. The CDR3 spans 16 residues. Germline CDR1 and CDR2: LNHDA and SQIVND (reference sequence). For the CDR3, the DNA is TGTGCCAGTAGTCCATGGAAGGGGGCTTGGGATCAGCCCCAGCATTTT. Its translation is CASSPWKGAWDQPQHF.

The chain couples TRBV27 to TRBJ2-5; TRBD2 matches at 9 bases. V shed 8 bases and J 0 bases; nucleotides not matched to a gene: 10. Germline V CDR1 and CDR2: MNHEY, SMNVEV (reference sequence). This CDR3 region has 16 residues. The CDR3 loop reads CASGKSGRRNQETQYF. As DNA, the CDR3 is TGTGCCAGCGGAAAGAGCGGGAGGCGTAACCAAGAGACCCAGTACTTC.

This rearrangement joins TRBV6-5 to TRBJ2-7, with D maybe TRBD1 (6 bases). The CDR3 sequence is 15 residues long. V was pared by 6 bases and J by 0 bases, with 15 bases between. Germline assignment: CDR1 MNHEY and CDR2 SVGAGI. The CDR3 bases are TGTGCCAGCAGCGACGGCAGGGGACCCTCCTACGAGCAGTACTTC. Protein: CASSDGRGPSYEQYF.

The chain couples TRBV6-6 to TRBJ2-7; 8 bases are a match to TRBD1. This CDR3 is 16 amino acids long. The germline gives CDR1 MNHNY, CDR2 SVGAGI (reference sequence). V dropped 4 bases and J dropped 7; count of bases not matched to a gene: 15. CDR3 amino acids: CASSSPRDRLRGEQYF. The CDR3 nucleotides read TGTGCCAGCAGTTCTCCGAGGGACAGGTTAAGGGGGGAGCAGTACTTC.

Worth noting for this clone: Its ends do not fully match the called genes, so a read error is possible. The chain uses TRBV2 and TRBJ1-6; D may be TRBD1 (5 bases). Germline V gene sequence: CDR1 SNHLY, CDR2 FYNNEI. The CDR3 contains 20 residues. The DNA of the CDR3 is TGTGCCAGCACTGAACCAGGGAAGGTTGTTACGGTAACCTATAATTCACCCCTCCACTTT. Encoded protein: CASTEPGKVVTVTYNSPLHF.

The chain joins TRBV5-4 to TRBJ2-7; 7 nucleotides align to TRBD2. The J segment lost 2 bases and the V segment lost 4 bases, leaving 6 bases of the junction unmatched. CDR3 size: 14 residues. CDR1 is SGHNT, CDR2 YYREEE, per germline (reference sequence). The CDR3 region is CASSPTGGAYEQYF. The CDR3 bases are TGTGCCAGCAGCCCCACGGGGGGAGCCTACGAGCAGTACTTC.

This clone was recorded only once. This chain uses TRBV28 with TRBJ2-6; 12 nucleotides agree with TRBD1. The germline V gene has CDR1 MDHEN and CDR2 SYDVKM. CDR3 size: 18 residues. The V segment lost 3 bases and the J segment 2 bases; nucleotides outside the gene matches: 5. CDR3 coding DNA: TGTGCCAGCAGTTTTCCGGGACAGGGGGCTGCTGGGGCCAACGTCCTGACTTTC. Amino acid sequence: CASSFPGQGAAGANVLTF.

This chain uses TRBV6-1 with TRBJ1-1; 8 bases match TRBD1. The CDR3 runs 13 residues. Germline loops: CDR1 MNHNS, CDR2 SASEGT. Trimming removed 3 bases from V and 4 bases from J; junction bases left unmatched: 1. The CDR3 coding sequence is TGTGCCAGCAGTGATACAGGGGGCACTGAAGCTTTCTTT. It is translated as CASSDTGGTEAFF.

The rearrangement joins TRBV11-2 to TRBJ2-5; D possibly matches TRBD1 or TRBD2 (5 bases each). This CDR3 is 15 amino acids long. Germline V gene lookup returns CDR1 SGHAT and CDR2 FQNNGV. V was cut by 3 bases and J by 0 bases, with 11 bases left in between. CDR3 in DNA: TGTGCCAGCAGCTTCGGGACGGAGAACCAAGAGACCCAGTACTTC. Its translation is CASSFGTENQETQYF. Full variable domain (rest looked up from reference TRBV11-2 and TRBJ2-5): EAGVAQSPRYKIIEKRQSVAFWCNPISGHATLYWYQQILGQGPKLLIQFQNNGVVDDSQLPKDRFSAERLKGVDSTLKIQPAKLEDSAVYLCASSFGTENQETQYFGPGTRLLVL.